This T cell receptor (beta chain) appears in the sequencing data of a study of T cell responses to AZD1222 COVID-19 vaccine. Germline CDR1 is SGHRS and CDR2 is YFSETQ. The V end was cut by 3 bases, the J end by 2 bases, with 14 bases between. This CDR3 is 15 amino acids long. Generated by immunoSEQ multiplex PCR, the TCRdb table keeps only in-frame clones and is missing some. There are about 130,000 clones in the sample; about 90% occur only once, and 10% lies in the top ten. The chain employs TRBV5-1 and TRBJ1-1; a weak D match, TRBD1 (5 bases). Here the sequenced sample was peripheral blood, taken on day 0 of AZD1222 vaccination. This sequence originates from an adult in good health. CDR3 nucleotides: TGCGCCAGCAGCTCGCATAGGGGACCTAACACTGAAGCTTTCTTT. Translation: CASSSHRGPNTEAFF.